Listed below are T cell receptor beta chains from one sample, sequenced in a study of T-cell reconstitution after alpha-beta-depleted transplantation in children. MiXCR was run by TCRdb on the PCR reads, yielding one entry per CDR3 protein. The sample lists 540,000 or so distinct CDR3 sequences; 20% to 25% were seen once. This specimen consisted of PBMCs, mostly from graft donor cells, obtained 360 days after TCRalphabeta/CD19-depleted stem cell transplant. The receptors stem from a boy younger than two who had a stem cell transplant for acute myeloid leukemia, so the T cells may come from the graft donor. The CDR3 runs from the conserved cysteine through the conserved F or W. The D gene is left open where the match is weak. Where a row states a size, it is once, few, many or the class of an expanded clone; other rows omit it.

clone size	V gene	J gene	D gene	CDR3 protein	CDR3 DNA
.	TRBV18	TRBJ2-4	.	CASSPEASSAKNIQYF	TGTGCCAGCTCACCAGAGGCGTCGTCGGCTAAAAACATTCAGTACTTC
few	TRBV20-1	TRBJ2-3	TRBD1	CSLSQGAADTQYF	TGCAGTCTCAGTCAGGGGGCGGCAGATACGCAGTATTTT
.	TRBV6-2/TRBV6-3	TRBJ2-2	TRBD2	CASSYWRGTIPGELFF	TGTGCCAGCAGTTACTGGCGGGGGACGATCCCCGGGGAGCTGTTTTTT
many	TRBV20-1	TRBJ2-1	.	CSAEIKDEQFF	TGCAGTGCCGAAATTAAGGATGAGCAGTTCTTC
.	TRBV12-3/TRBV12-4	TRBJ2-1	TRBD1	CASARPGQGLGNEQFF	TGTGCCAGCGCCCGGCCGGGACAGGGGTTGGGCAATGAGCAGTTCTTC
once	TRBV20-1	TRBJ2-5	.	CSAREGRFQETQYF	TGCAGTGCTAGAGAGGGCAGATTCCAAGAGACCCAGTACTTC
many	TRBV6-4	TRBJ1-1	.	CASSDVGGTEAFF	TGTGCCAGCAGTGACGTGGGGGGAACTGAAGCTTTCTTT
.	TRBV20-1	TRBJ1-3	.	CSAKQGYTIYF	TGCAGTGCTAAGCAAGGATACACCATATATTTT
.	TRBV20-1	TRBJ2-7	TRBD1	CSARNPRDRGYEQYF	TGCAGTGCTCGGAACCCCCGGGACAGGGGCTACGAGCAGTACTTC
many	TRBV5-5	TRBJ2-1	TRBD2	CASSATSGGANEQFF	TGTGCCAGCAGCGCTACTAGCGGGGGGGCGAATGAGCAGTTCTTC
many	TRBV20-1	TRBJ2-1	TRBD2	CSASKRGTYNEQFF	TGCAGTGCTTCGAAGCGGGGGACCTACAATGAGCAGTTCTTC
.	TRBV5-1	TRBJ2-3	TRBD1	CASSRPGQGTTSTDTQYF	TGCGCCAGCAGCAGACCGGGACAGGGAACCACTAGCACAGATACGCAGTATTTT
.	TRBV11-1	TRBJ2-2	TRBD2	CASRASGLAGEPNTGELFF	TGTGCCAGCAGGGCCTCCGGTTTAGCGGGCGAACCGAACACCGGGGAGCTGTTTTTT
many	TRBV20-1	TRBJ2-1	.	CSAPRPSYNEQFF	TGCAGTGCCCCCCGGCCCTCCTACAATGAGCAGTTCTTC
few	TRBV7-9	TRBJ2-7	.	CASSYGTEQYF	TGTGCCAGCAGCTATGGGACCGAGCAGTACTTC
few	TRBV20-1	TRBJ2-1	TRBD2	CSAPPQGGVEQFF	TGCAGTGCTCCCCCCCAGGGAGGGGTTGAGCAGTTCTTC
few	TRBV15	TRBJ2-5	TRBD1	CATSRRGRETQYF	TGTGCCACCAGCAGGAGGGGGCGAGAGACCCAGTACTTC
few	TRBV9	TRBJ2-1	TRBD2	CASSRLAGNYNEQFF	TGTGCCAGCAGTCGCCTAGCGGGGAACTACAATGAGCAGTTCTTC
.	TRBV20-1	TRBJ1-1	.	CSARPAEGERTEAFF	TGCAGTGCTAGACCCGCGGAGGGTGAGAGGACTGAAGCTTTCTTT
few	TRBV5-1	TRBJ1-1	TRBD1	CASSLNRGMNTEAFF	TGCGCCAGCAGCCTCAACAGGGGAATGAACACTGAAGCTTTCTTT
few	TRBV5-1	TRBJ2-3	TRBD1	CAVTTGDTTDTQYF	TGCGCCGTTACGACAGGGGATACCACAGATACGCAGTATTTT
many	TRBV6-5	TRBJ2-5	TRBD2	CASSYPTSEETQYF	TGTGCCAGCAGTTACCCGACTAGCGAAGAGACCCAGTACTTC
many	TRBV5-1	TRBJ1-1	TRBD1	CASSATGDTEAFF	TGCGCCAGCAGTGCGACAGGGGACACTGAAGCTTTCTTT
many	TRBV7-6	TRBJ1-1	TRBD1	CASSSRGGRMNTEAFF	TGTGCCAGCAGCTCTCGAGGGGGCAGGATGAACACTGAAGCTTTCTTT
many	TRBV7-9	TRBJ2-1	TRBD2	CASSSSRGGNEQFF	TGTGCCAGCAGCTCCTCTCGGGGGGGGAATGAGCAGTTCTTC